A few counts support the clone carrying this TCR beta chain. Clones were sequenced by immunoSEQ multiplex PCR, and TCRdb holds only the in-frame ones, with some missing. The sample shows fewer than 200,000 clones, roughly 81% of them seen only once. This sample was taken from a study of blood T cell repertoires in COVID-19. Germline CDR1 is SNHLY and CDR2 is FYNNEI. Trimming removed 6 bases at V and 12 bases at J, with 12 bases between. The CDR3 runs to 11 residues. The V gene is TRBV2, the J gene TRBJ2-1, with D maybe TRBD2 (5 bases). The sequence was collected from a woman of 80 years or more with COVID-19, enrolled during active disease. The sample taken for sequencing was peripheral blood. The CDR3 DNA sequence: TGTGCCAGCAGCCTTGGAGGAAGGCAGTTCTTC. Translating it yields CASSLGGRQFF.